The 8 T cell receptor beta chains in this list originate from one sample, sequenced in a study of cytomegalovirus exposure and HLA in healthy donors (dated by TCRdb to about 2017). The receptor library was made with the immunoSEQ multiplex PCR assay. A mixture of 60 forward primers for TCR Vbeta segments and 13 reverse primers for TCR Jbeta segments was used in the multiplex PCR. Imported from immuneACCESS, the table was reduced by TCRdb to in-frame sequences with V and J called. These copies leave out some clones; in studies compared against another copy, an unresolved V gene accounts for under half, and the cause of the remainder is not known. The sample table shows roughly 100,000 clones, and 70% to 85% are seen once. In total, the top ten clones hold roughly 5.4% of the sample. The sequencing input was PBMCs. The receptors derive from a young man in good health and CMV-seropositive.

The chain links TRBV21-1 to TRBJ2-7; the table's D gene call, TRBD2, was not cross checked with the DNA. TRBV21-1 is a recognized pseudogene. The length of the CDR3 is 12 residues. The CDR3 sequence is CAILEGAYEQYV. Here the CDR3 DNA reads TGTGCCATTCTTGAGGGAGCCTACGAGCAGTACGTC.

The chain has TRBV25-1 and TRBJ2-7, with TRBD1 as a possible D gene (6 bases). The V end was cut by 2 bases, the J end by 3 bases, with 11 bases between. Per germline, CDR1 MGHDK and CDR2 SYGVNS. This CDR3 comprises 14 residues. The CDR3 loop reads CASSEPGTHYEQYF. The CDR3 DNA sequence: TGTGCCAGCAGTGAACCCGGGACACACTACGAGCAGTACTTC.

The J gene is TRBJ2-1, the V gene TRBV19; TRBD1 agrees at 8 bases. Germline values: CDR1 LNHDA, CDR2 SQIVND (reference sequence). The CDR3 extends over 15 amino acids. The V and J ends lost 4 bases and 4 bases, in that order; junction bases with no gene match: 6. The CDR3 DNA sequence: TGTGCCAGTAGTAGTTCAGGGGGCCAATACAATGAGCAGTTCTTC. Amino acid sequence: CASSSSGGQYNEQFF.

The chain uses TRBV6-5 and TRBJ1-5; D is ambiguous. The ends were cut back, 6 bases at V and 4 bases at J, with 7 bases in the middle. Germline V gene sequence: CDR1 MNHEY, CDR2 SVGAGI. This CDR3 spans 12 amino acids. CDR3 sequence reads: CASRALNQPQHF. In nucleotides, the CDR3 is TGTGCCAGCAGGGCCTTAAATCAGCCCCAGCATTTT.

This clone was observed a handful of times. The chain employs TRBV27 and TRBJ2-7; 12 nucleotides match TRBD2. Germline V gene data show CDR1 as MNHEY and CDR2 as SMNVEV (reference sequence). Trimming at V came to 5 bases and at J to 5 bases, leaving 4 bases not matched to a gene. The CDR3 runs to 14 residues. CDR3 residues: CASSPRTSGDEQYF. The CDR3 DNA sequence: TGTGCCAGCAGTCCAAGGACTAGCGGGGACGAGCAGTACTTC.

The genes are TRBV10-3 and TRBJ1-1; no firm D call. V was clipped by 10 bases and J by 1 base, with 16 bases between them. The CDR3 length is 14 residues. Germline lookup yields CDR1 ENHRY and CDR2 SYGVKD. The CDR3 loop is CATRAVAGNTEAFF. As DNA, the CDR3 is TGTGCCACGAGGGCCGTCGCAGGGAACACTGAAGCTTTCTTT.

The rearrangement links TRBV25-1 to TRBJ2-7; 7 bases align to TRBD1. Germline V gene data show CDR1 as MGHDK and CDR2 as SYGVNS. This CDR3 contains 18 residues. The J segment lost 3 bases and the V segment lost 6 bases, leaving 20 bases of the junction unmatched. The CDR3 reads CASRLPLPGEQGFYEQYV. The CDR3 DNA follows: TGTGCCAGCAGACTCCCCCTCCCCGGTGAACAGGGGTTCTACGAGCAGTACGTC.

This clone was detected once. The V call is TRBV28, the J call TRBJ2-5, with 7 bases lining up with TRBD1. With the DNA end fitting TRBJ2-7 better, the J assignment may be wrong. Germline CDR1 MDHEN, CDR2 SYDVKM. This CDR3 has 14 amino acids. The CDR3 region is CASSSRTGTYEQYF. For the CDR3, the DNA is TGTGCCAGCAGTTCTCGGACAGGAACCTACGAGCAGTACTTC.